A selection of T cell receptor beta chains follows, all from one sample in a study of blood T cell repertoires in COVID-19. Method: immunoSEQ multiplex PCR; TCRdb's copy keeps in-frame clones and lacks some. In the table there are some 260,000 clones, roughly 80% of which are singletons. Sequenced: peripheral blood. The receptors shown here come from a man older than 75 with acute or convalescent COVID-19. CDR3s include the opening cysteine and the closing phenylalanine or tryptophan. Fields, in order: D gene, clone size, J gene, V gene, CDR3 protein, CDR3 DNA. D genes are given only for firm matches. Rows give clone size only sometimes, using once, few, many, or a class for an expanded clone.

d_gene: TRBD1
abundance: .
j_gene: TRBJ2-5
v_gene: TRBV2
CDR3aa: CASSSNRGLGETQYF
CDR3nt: TGTGCCAGCAGTTCTAACAGGGGGCTGGGAGAGACCCAGTACTTC

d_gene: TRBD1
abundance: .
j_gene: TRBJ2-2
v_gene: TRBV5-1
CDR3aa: CASSSAGTGMNGELFF
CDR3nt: TGCGCCAGCAGCTCCGCCGGGACAGGGATGAACGGGGAGCTGTTTTTT

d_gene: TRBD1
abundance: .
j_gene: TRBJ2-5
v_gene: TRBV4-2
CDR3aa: CASSQPDRAQETQYF
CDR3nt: TGTGCCAGCAGCCAACCGGACAGGGCTCAAGAGACCCAGTACTTC

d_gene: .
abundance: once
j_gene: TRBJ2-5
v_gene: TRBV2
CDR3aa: CASSVQGPQETQYF
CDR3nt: TGTGCCAGCAGTGTTCAGGGGCCGCAAGAGACCCAGTACTTC

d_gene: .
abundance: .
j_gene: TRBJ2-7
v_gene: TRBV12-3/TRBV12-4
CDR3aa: CASSLRGEQYF
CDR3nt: TGTGCCAGCAGTTTGAGGGGGGAGCAGTACTTC

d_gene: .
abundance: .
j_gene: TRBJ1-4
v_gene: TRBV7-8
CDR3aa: CASSPGRSFEKLFF
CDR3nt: TGTGCCAGCAGCCCGGGTCGCTCCTTCGAAAAACTGTTTTTT

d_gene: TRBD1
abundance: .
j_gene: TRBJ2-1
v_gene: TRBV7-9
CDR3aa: CASSYPGQGLHEQFF
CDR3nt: TGTGCCAGCAGCTACCCGGGACAGGGACTGCATGAGCAGTTCTTC

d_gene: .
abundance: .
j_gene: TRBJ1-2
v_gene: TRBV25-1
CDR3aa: CASASRGGAGNGYTF
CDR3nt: TGTGCCAGCGCCAGCCGGGGGGGCGCGGGTAATGGCTACACCTTC

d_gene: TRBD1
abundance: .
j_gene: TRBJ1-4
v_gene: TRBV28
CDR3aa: CASSDRAVLREKLFF
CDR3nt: TGTGCCAGCAGTGACAGGGCAGTGCTCAGGGAAAAACTGTTTTTT

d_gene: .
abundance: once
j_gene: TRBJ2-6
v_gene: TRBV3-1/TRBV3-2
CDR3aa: CASSQDRGVRSGANVLTF
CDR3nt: TGTGCCAGCAGCCAAGACAGGGGGGTTAGATCTGGGGCCAACGTCCTGACTTTC

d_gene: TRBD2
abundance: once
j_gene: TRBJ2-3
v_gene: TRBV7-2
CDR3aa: CASSLTSGRATDTQYF
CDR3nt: TGTGCCAGCAGCCTAACTAGCGGGAGGGCCACAGATACGCAGTATTTT

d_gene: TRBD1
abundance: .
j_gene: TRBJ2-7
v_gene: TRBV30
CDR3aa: CAWSVAGTGSGEQYF
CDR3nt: TGTGCCTGGAGTGTAGCTGGGACAGGGAGCGGCGAGCAGTACTTC

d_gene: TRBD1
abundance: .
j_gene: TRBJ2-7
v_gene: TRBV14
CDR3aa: CASRPGTGFYEQYF
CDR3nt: TGTGCCAGCAGACCCGGGACAGGGTTCTACGAGCAGTACTTC

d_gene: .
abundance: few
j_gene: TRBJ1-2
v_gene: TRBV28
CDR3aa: CASRGGSNYGYTF
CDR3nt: TGTGCCAGCAGAGGAGGATCTAACTATGGCTACACCTTC

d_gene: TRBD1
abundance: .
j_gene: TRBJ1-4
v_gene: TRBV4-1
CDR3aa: CASSQLPTQGAGEKLFF
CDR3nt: TGCGCCAGCAGCCAACTTCCTACTCAGGGGGCCGGCGAAAAACTGTTTTTT

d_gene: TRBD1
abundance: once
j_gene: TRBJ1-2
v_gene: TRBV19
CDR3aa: CASSQRTGRLDYGYTF
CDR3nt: TGTGCCAGTAGTCAGAGGACAGGAAGGCTGGACTATGGCTACACCTTC

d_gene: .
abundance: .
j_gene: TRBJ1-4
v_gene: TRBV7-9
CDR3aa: CASSLGYSDSNEKLFF
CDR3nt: TGTGCCAGCAGCTTAGGATATAGTGACAGTAATGAAAAACTGTTTTTT

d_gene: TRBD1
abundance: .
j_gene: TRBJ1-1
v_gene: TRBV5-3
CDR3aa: CARSSSGTAPLNTEAFF
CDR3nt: TGTGCCAGAAGCTCCTCCGGGACAGCGCCCTTGAACACTGAAGCTTTCTTT

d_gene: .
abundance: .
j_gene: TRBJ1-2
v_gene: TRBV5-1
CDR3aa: CASSSTTDTPYGYTF
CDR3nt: TGCGCCAGCAGCTCCACAACCGACACGCCCTATGGCTACACCTTC

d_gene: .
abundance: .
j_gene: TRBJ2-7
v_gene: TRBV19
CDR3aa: CASSIGQGGYEQYF
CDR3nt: TGTGCCAGTAGTATTGGCCAGGGGGGCTACGAGCAGTACTTC

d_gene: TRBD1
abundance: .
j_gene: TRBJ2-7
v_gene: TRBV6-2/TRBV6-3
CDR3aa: CASSHPGQAAYEQYF
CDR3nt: TGTGCCAGCAGTCACCCGGGACAGGCGGCCTACGAGCAGTACTTC

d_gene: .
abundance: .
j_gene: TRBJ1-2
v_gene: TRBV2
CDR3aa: CASSESGISGYTF
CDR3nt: TGTGCCAGCAGTGAATCGGGGATATCGGGCTACACCTTC

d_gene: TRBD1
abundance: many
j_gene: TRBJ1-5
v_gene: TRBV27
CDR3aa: CATSGGPSNQPQHF
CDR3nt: TGTGCCACATCAGGGGGCCCAAGCAATCAGCCCCAGCATTTT

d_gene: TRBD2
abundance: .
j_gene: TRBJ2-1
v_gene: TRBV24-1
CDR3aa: CATSDLRPTAGETEGEQFF
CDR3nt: TGTGCCACCAGTGATTTGCGTCCCACAGCGGGAGAGACAGAGGGCGAGCAGTTCTTC

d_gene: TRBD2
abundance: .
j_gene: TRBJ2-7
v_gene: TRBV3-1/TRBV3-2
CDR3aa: CASSQPETSREQYF
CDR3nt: TGTGCCAGCAGCCAGCCGGAGACTAGCCGCGAGCAGTACTTC

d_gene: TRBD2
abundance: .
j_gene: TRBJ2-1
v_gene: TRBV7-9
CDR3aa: CASSILAGGPYNEQFF
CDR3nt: TGTGCCAGCAGCATCCTAGCGGGAGGGCCCTACAATGAGCAGTTCTTC

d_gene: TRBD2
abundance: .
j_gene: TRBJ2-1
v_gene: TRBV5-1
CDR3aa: CASSLEWTGGVEQFF
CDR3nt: TGCGCCAGCAGCTTGGAATGGACGGGAGGGGTTGAGCAGTTCTTC

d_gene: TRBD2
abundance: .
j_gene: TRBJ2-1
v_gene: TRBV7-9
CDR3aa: CASSLGTRRTSVHNEQFF
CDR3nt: TGTGCCAGCAGCTTAGGAACCCGCCGGACTAGCGTCCACAATGAGCAGTTCTTC

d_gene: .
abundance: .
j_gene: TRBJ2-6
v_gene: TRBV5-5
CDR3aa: CASRSDRRPGANVLTF
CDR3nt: TGTGCCAGCAGATCCGACCGGAGGCCTGGGGCCAACGTCCTGACTTTC

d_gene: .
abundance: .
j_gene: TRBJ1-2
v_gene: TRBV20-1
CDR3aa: CSASSTGKGNGYTF
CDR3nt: TGCAGTGCTAGTAGTACAGGGAAGGGGAATGGCTACACCTTC

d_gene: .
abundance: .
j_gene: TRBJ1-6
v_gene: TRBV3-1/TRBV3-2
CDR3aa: CASSPRGILNSPLHF
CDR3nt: TGTGCCAGCAGCCCCAGAGGGATTCTAAATTCACCCCTCCACTTT

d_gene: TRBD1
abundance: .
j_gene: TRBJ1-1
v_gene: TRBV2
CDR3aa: CASRLTGTGGGEAFF
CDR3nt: TGTGCCAGCAGACTAACCGGGACAGGGGGCGGAGAAGCTTTCTTT

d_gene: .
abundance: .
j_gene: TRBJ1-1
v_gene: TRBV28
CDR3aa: CASSSNGNTEAFF
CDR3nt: TGTGCCAGCAGTTCCAACGGGAACACTGAAGCTTTCTTT

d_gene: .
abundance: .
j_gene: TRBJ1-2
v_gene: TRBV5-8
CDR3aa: CASRLVGDSNYGYTF
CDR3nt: TGTGCCAGCAGATTGGTAGGGGATTCTAACTATGGCTACACCTTC